One sample yielded the 8 T cell receptor beta chains listed below, sequenced in a study of T cell responses to AZD1222 COVID-19 vaccine. The method was immunoSEQ multiplex PCR; TCRdb's version includes in-frame clones alone and lacks a portion of them. Of under 150,000 clones listed, 70% to 90% are singletons. Here the sequenced sample was peripheral blood, taken on day 0 of AZD1222 vaccination. The source is an adult in good health.

The chain recombines TRBV5-6 with TRBJ1-1; D unresolved. V lost 5 bases and J lost 0, with 8 bases in between. Germline V lookup: CDR1 SGHDT, CDR2 YYEEEE. This CDR3 has 13 residues. The CDR3 sequence: CASRKTMNTEAFF. The CDR3 bases are TGTGCCAGCAGGAAGACGATGAACACTGAAGCTTTCTTT.

V gene TRBV11-1 combines with J gene TRBJ2-3; 7 bases align to TRBD2. Trimming removed 3 bases from V and 0 bases from J; junction bases left unmatched: 6. The CDR3 is 16 residues long. Germline CDR1 reads SGHAT; CDR2 reads FQDESV (reference sequence). The CDR3 DNA reads as TGTGCCAGCAGCTTGGGGGACTATTCTAGCACAGATACGCAGTATTTT. Translated, it gives CASSLGDYSSTDTQYF.

The CDR3 loop is CASSIAGDYGYTF. The CDR3 DNA reads as TGTGCCAGTAGTATAGCAGGGGACTATGGCTACACCTTC. The chain combines TRBV19 with TRBJ1-2; weak D call: TRBD1 (6 bases). CDR1 is LNHDA, CDR2 SQIVND, per germline (reference sequence). The CDR3 is made up of 13 amino acids. The V gene lost 1 base and the J gene lost 3 bases, with 6 bases spanning the gap.

The genes are TRBV7-3 and TRBJ2-3; 8 nucleotides match TRBD1. CDR1 SGHTA and CDR2 FQGTGA come from the germline V gene. Losses at the gene ends were 5 bases for V and 3 bases for J; bases not matched to a gene: 7. The CDR3 runs to 15 residues. The CDR3 spells CASSPDRVGTDTQYF. CDR3 DNA sequence: TGTGCCAGCAGCCCGGACAGGGTAGGGACAGATACGCAGTATTTT.

This clone was seen only once. The CDR3 region is CASSVSREAHEQYF. DNA of the CDR3: TGCGCCAGCAGTGTGAGTAGGGAAGCCCACGAGCAGTACTTC. The genes are TRBV10-1 and TRBJ2-7; D is uncertain. Trimming shortened V by 4 bases and J by 5 bases, and 15 bases separated the two germline ends. The CDR3 runs to 14 residues. Germline lookup yields CDR1 WNHNN and CDR2 SYGVQD (reference sequence).

This chain joins TRBV4-1 and TRBJ2-2; 13 bases are shared with TRBD2. This CDR3 region has 17 residues. Trimming cost V 4 bases and J 2 bases; bases outside gene matches: 4. CDR1 and CDR2 from the germline V gene are MGHRA and YSYEKL. The CDR3 DNA follows: TGCGCCAGCAGCCTGCTGGGACTAGCGGGAAACACCGGGGAGCTGTTTTTT. This translates into CASSLLGLAGNTGELFF.

J is TRBJ2-5 and V is TRBV7-8, with D uncertain. Germline CDR1 reads SGHVS; CDR2 reads FQNEAQ. The V end was cut by 5 bases, the J end by 6 bases, with 10 bases between. CDR3 size: 12 residues. CDR3 sequence (DNA): TGTGCCAGCAGCGAATTAAGGAAGACCCAGTACTTC. It yields the protein CASSELRKTQYF.

V usage is TRBV7-2 and J usage is TRBJ1-2, with 7 bases fitting TRBD1. CDR3 length: 16 residues. The germline CDR1 and CDR2 sequences are SGHTA and FQGNSA. J lost 3 bases, V lost 4 bases, and 11 bases had no gene match. The CDR3 DNA is TGTGCCAGCAGCTCCGCCCGGACCGGGACAGACTATGGCTACACCTTC. Its translation: CASSSARTGTDYGYTF. The full variable domain, completed using reference TRBV7-2 and TRBJ1-2, is GAGVSQSPSNKVTEKGKDVELRCDPISGHTALYWYRQSLGQGLEFLIYFQGNSAPDKSGLPSDRFSAERTGGSVSTLTIQRTQQEDSAVYLCASSSARTGTDYGYTFGSGTRLTVV.